The rows below give T cell receptor beta chains drawn from one sample of a study of blood T cells in healthy people across ages. One entry per CDR3 protein, called by TCRdb with MiXCR from the 5' RACE reads. The table lists about 970,000 distinct CDR3 sequences, just over 50% of them singletons. Sequenced sample: blood. These TCRs come from a woman in her sixties or seventies in good health. Both conserved end residues are part of each CDR3. Each record gives: clone size, V gene, D gene, J gene, CDR3 DNA, CDR3 protein. The D gene is left open where the match is weak. The size of a clone is reported for some rows only, either as once, few or many, or as a class for expanded clones.

>.|TRBV20-1|.|TRBJ2-1
TGCAGTGCTAGAGTTCCTCCGTGGGAGCAGTTCTTC
CSARVPPWEQFF
>.|TRBV29-1|.|TRBJ2-5
TGCAGCGTTGAGGAACTTTTTGTACTAGGATTTAAAGCGACCCAGTACTTC
CSVEELFVLGFKATQYF
>.|TRBV6-6|TRBD1|TRBJ2-7
TGTGCCAGCAGTTACCTCTCGGACAGGGGCGAGCAGTACTTC
CASSYLSDRGEQYF
>.|TRBV24-1|.|TRBJ2-1
TGTGCCACCAGCCAACCTGGGGCCCTGCAAGGCTATGAGCAGTTCTTC
CATSQPGALQGYEQFF
>few|TRBV25-1|.|TRBJ2-3
TGTGCCAGCTCCCCTAAGCGAGATGCTAGCACAGATACGCAGTATTTT
CASSPKRDASTDTQYF
>.|TRBV20-1|TRBD2|TRBJ2-7
TGCAGTGCTAGAGATAGCCTGGCTAGCGGAAACTACGAGCAGTACTTC
CSARDSLASGNYEQYF
>few|TRBV29-1|.|TRBJ2-7
TGCAGCGTCTGGGGACAAACCTACGAGCAGTACTTC
CSVWGQTYEQYF
>.|TRBV7-6|.|TRBJ2-7
TGTGCCAGCAGCTTCGGTGGACAAGTCCACGAGCAGTACTTC
CASSFGGQVHEQYF
>.|TRBV4-1|TRBD1|TRBJ1-5
TGCGCCAGCAGCCAAGCCGGACAGGGGGCACAGCCCCAGCATTTT
CASSQAGQGAQPQHF
>.|TRBV12-3/TRBV12-4|.|TRBJ1-5
TGTGCCAGCGCAATACAGGCGAAGGGTCAGCCCCAGCATTTT
CASAIQAKGQPQHF
>few|TRBV11-2|.|TRBJ1-1
TGTGCCAGCAGCCCCACGAAGGGGAACACTGAAGCTTTCTTT
CASSPTKGNTEAFF
>.|TRBV20-1|.|TRBJ2-5
TGCAGCCCCGGCCGTAGCCGGTCAAGGGAGACCCAGTACTTC
CSPGRSRSRETQYF
>.|TRBV6-2/TRBV6-3|TRBD1|TRBJ2-2
TGTGCCAGCAGTTACTCGGACAGGGCGGCGAACACCGGGGAGCAGTTTTTT
CASSYSDRAANTGEQFF